This record covers a single T cell receptor beta chain. Its antigen is not known. RNA transcripts gave rise to amplified TCR beta CDR3 regions. Researchers ran a first-round RT-PCR on the TCR CDR3 using the HTBI primer set. TCRdb redid the calling of the multiplex PCR reads with MiXCR, one entry per CDR3 protein. The profile covers roughly 500,000 distinct CDR3 sequences, with 14% appearing a single time and 5% to 7% taken by the ten largest. The ends lost 2 bases at V and 7 bases at J; junction bases unmatched: 5. There are 15 residues in the CDR3. In germline, CDR1 is SGHVS, CDR2 FQNEAQ. The sample is drawn from a study of T cells in Graves' hyperthyroidism and ophthalmopathy. Broader study findings: A model built on 13 V-J features separated ophthalmopathy from stable hyperthyroidism. Prediction of ophthalmopathy progression came a median roughly 6.4 months pre-onset.

Blood sampling occurred at first hyperthyroidism diagnosis, ahead of any ophthalmopathy symptoms. A roughly 10 ml volume of fresh peripheral blood provided the PBMCs. The receptor comes from a woman in her thirties with Graves' hyperthyroidism that later progressed to Graves' ophthalmopathy. The source material was blood. This chain connects TRBV7-8 to TRBJ2-1, with TRBD2 matching over 10 bases. The CDR3 here is CASSLQLAGANEQFF. CDR3 coding DNA: TGTGCCAGCAGCTTACAGCTAGCGGGGGCAAATGAGCAGTTCTTC.